Listed below are T cell receptor beta chains from one sample, sequenced in a study of response to subunit inactivated influenza vaccine. MiXCR, run by TCRdb on the RT-PCR reads, gives a single entry per CDR3 protein. Seen here are under 200,000 distinct CDR3 sequences, roughly 10% observed once, and the top ten hold 35% to 40%. This specimen was CD8+ T cells sorted from PBMCs, taken roughly 24 months after vaccination. Receptor source: a man in his fifties or sixties who received an inactivated influenza vaccine. Both conserved end residues are part of each CDR3. Clone sizes are given selectively: once, few, many, or a class where the clone is expanded.

TRBJ2-5 TRBV7-2 few CASSSASGGNQETQYF
TRBJ2-2 TRBV30 few CAWSVGVGTGELFF
TRBJ1-5 TRBV6-1 . CASTSGGGTANQPQHF
TRBJ2-1 TRBV6-2/TRBV6-3 many CASSARGSTVGGNEQFF
TRBJ2-2 TRBV20-1 many CSARPRETNTGELFF
TRBJ2-1 TRBV10-2 . CASSETGHNEQFF
TRBJ2-4 TRBV6-1 . CASSAGPGLKNIQYF
TRBJ2-1 TRBV7-9 . CASSLTWGAIDEQFF
TRBJ2-5 TRBV25-1 . CASGETGKETQYF
TRBJ2-1 TRBV20-1 few CSARDVATNYNEQFF
TRBJ2-1 TRBV11-2 . CASSFWAGDSYNEQFF
TRBJ2-1 TRBV9 . CASSVGGSDEQFF
TRBJ2-1 TRBV2 few CASRPTSGTNNEQFF
TRBJ2-7 TRBV20-1 . CSAPTLDTYEQYF
TRBJ1-1 TRBV5-5 few CASSLNILNTEAFF
TRBJ2-7 TRBV28 . CPSSLLGTAVAYEEYF
TRBJ2-3 TRBV4-3 many CASSQGTSGGKTDTQYF
TRBJ2-1 TRBV12-3/TRBV12-4 many CASSLTEGAYNEQFF
TRBJ2-2 TRBV10-3 many CAISEKGGPNTGELFF
TRBJ2-7 TRBV2 many CASSVFTGHTYEQYF
TRBJ1-6 TRBV20-1 once CSASNLFEGARSYNSPLHF
TRBJ2-5 TRBV7-9 few CASSPTLKETQYF
TRBJ2-1 TRBV7-9 few CASSFRRASYNEQFF
TRBJ2-7 TRBV18 . CASSPRGSDEQYF
TRBJ2-7 TRBV9 . CASSVGAGSSYEQYF
TRBJ2-1 TRBV12-3/TRBV12-4 . CASSIDSRGEQFF
TRBJ1-2 TRBV9 . CASSVEGGHYGYTF
TRBJ2-1 TRBV9 many CASSVVSGVGYNEQFF
TRBJ2-2 TRBV27 few CASSFAGGTGAGELFF
TRBJ1-5 TRBV6-1 few CATAPGGGWQPQHF
TRBJ2-1 TRBV5-6 few CASSLQTSYNEQFF